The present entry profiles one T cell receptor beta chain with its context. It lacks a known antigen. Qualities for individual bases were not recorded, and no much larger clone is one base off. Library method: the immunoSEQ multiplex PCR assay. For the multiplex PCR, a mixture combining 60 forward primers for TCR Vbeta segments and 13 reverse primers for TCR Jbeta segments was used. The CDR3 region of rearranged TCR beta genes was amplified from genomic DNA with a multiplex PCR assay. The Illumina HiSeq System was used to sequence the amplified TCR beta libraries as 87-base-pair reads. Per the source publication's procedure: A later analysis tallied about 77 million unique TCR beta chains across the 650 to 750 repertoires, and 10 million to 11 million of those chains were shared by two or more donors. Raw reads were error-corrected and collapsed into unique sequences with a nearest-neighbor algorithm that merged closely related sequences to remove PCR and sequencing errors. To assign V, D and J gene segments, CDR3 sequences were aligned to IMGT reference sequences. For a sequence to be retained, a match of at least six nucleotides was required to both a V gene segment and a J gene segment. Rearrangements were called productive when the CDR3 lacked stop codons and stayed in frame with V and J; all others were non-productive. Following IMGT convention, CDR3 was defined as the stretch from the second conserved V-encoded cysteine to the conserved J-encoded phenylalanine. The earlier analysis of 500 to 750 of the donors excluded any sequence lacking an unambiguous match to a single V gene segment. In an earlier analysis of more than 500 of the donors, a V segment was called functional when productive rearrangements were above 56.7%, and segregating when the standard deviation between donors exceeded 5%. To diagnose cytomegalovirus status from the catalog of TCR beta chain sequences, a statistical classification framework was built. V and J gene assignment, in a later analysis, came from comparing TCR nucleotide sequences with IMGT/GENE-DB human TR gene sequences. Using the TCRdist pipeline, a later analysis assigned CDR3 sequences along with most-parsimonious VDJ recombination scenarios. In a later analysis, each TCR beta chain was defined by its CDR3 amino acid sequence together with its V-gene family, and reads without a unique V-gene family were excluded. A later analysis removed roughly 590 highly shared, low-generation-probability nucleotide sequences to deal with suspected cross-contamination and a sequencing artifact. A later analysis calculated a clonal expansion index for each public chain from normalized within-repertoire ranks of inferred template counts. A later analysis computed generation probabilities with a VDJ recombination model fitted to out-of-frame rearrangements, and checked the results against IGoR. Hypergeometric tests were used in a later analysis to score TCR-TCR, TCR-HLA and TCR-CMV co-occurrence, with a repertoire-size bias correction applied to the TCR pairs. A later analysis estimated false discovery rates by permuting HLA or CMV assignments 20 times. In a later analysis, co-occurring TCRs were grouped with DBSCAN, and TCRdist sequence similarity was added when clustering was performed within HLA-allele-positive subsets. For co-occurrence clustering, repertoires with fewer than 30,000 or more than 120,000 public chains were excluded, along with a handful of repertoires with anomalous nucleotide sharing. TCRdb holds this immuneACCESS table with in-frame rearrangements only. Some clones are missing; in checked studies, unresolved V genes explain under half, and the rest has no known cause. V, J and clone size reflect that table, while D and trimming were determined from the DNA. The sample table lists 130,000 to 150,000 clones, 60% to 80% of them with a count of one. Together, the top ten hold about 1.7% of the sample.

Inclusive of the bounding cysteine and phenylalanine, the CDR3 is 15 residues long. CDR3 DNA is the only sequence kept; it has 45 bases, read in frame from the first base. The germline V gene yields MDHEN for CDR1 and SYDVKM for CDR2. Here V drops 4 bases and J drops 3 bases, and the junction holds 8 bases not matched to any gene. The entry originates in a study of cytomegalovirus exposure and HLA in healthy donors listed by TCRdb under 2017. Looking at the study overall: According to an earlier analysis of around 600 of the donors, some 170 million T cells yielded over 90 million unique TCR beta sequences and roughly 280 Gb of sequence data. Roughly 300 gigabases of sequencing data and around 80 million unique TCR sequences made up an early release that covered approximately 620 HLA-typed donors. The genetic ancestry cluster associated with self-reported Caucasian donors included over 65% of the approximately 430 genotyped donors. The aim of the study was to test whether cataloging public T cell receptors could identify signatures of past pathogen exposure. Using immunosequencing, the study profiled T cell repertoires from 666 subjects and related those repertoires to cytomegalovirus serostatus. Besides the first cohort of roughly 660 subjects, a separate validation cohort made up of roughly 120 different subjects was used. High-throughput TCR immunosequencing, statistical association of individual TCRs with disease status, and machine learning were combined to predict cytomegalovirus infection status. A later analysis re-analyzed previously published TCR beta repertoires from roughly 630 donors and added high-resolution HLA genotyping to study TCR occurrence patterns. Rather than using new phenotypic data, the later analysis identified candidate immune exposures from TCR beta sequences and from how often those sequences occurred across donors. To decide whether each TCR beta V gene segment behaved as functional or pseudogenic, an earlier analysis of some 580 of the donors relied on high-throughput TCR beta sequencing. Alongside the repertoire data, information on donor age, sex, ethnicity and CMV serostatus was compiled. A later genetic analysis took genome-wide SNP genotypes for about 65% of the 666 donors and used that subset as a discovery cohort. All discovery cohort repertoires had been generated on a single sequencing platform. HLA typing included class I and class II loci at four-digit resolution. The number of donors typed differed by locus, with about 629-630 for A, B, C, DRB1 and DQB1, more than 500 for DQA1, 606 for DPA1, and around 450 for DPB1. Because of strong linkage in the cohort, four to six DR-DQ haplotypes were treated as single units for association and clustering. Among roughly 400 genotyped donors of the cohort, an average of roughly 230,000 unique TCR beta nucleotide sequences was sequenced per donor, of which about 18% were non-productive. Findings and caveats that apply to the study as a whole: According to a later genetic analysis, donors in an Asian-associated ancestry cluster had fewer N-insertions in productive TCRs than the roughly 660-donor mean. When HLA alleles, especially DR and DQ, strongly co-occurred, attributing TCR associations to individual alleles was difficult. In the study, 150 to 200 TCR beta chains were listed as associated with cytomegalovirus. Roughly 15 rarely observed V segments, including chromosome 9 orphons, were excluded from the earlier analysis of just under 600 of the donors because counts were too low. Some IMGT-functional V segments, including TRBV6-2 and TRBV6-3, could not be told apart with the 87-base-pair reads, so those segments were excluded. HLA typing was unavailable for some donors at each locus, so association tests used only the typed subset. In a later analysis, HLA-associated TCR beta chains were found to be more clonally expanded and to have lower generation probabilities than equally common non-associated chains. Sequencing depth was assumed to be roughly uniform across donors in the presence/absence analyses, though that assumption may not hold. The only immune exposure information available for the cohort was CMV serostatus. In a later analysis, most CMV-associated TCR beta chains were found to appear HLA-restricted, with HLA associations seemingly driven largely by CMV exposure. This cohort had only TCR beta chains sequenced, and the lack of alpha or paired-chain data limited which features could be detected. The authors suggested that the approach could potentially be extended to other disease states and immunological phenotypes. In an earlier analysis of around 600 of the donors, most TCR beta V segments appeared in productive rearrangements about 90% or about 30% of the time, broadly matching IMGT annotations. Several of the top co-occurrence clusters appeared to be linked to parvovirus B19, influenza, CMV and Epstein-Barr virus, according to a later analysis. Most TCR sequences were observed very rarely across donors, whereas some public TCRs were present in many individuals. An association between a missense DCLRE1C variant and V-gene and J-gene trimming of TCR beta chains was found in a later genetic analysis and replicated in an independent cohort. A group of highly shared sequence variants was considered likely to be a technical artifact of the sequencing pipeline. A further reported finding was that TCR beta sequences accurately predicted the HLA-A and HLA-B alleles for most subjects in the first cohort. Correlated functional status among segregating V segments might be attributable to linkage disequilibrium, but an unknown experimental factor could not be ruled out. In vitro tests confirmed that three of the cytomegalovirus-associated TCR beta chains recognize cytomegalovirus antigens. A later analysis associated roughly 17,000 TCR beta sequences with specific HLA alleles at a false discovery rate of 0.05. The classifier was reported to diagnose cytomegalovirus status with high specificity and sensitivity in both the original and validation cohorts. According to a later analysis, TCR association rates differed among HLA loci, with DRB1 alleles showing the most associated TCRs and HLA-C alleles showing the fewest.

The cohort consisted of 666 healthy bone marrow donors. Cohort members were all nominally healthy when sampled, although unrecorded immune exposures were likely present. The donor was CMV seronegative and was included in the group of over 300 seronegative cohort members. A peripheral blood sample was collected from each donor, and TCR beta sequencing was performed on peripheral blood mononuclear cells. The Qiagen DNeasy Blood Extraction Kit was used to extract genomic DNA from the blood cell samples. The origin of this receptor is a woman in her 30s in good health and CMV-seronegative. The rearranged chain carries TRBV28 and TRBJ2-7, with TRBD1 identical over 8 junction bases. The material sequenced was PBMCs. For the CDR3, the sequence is CASSSPGTGHYEQYF. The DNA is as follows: TGTGCCAGCAGTTCCCCCGGGACAGGACACTACGAGCAGTACTTC.